The 20 T cell receptor beta chains in this list originate from one sample, sequenced in a study of CD8 T cells in Susac syndrome. The authors reverse transcribed roughly 0.5 to 1 ug RNA with random hexamers. In TCRdb, the immunoSEQ multiplex PCR reads were re-called with MiXCR into one record per CDR3 protein. The table records tens of thousands of distinct CDR3 sequences, roughly 94% of them present only once. The specimen was CD4+ T cells from PBMCs. All receptors derive from a human donor with Susac syndrome.

The rearrangement joins TRBV5-8 to TRBJ1-5, with D possibly being TRBD1 (5 bases). With 7 bases removed from V and 9 bases from J, the gap between germline ends came to 17 bases. CDR3 size: 13 residues. Germline CDR1 is SGHTS and CDR2 is YDEGEE. The chain's CDR3 is CASCLGRGTPQHF. The CDR3, as DNA: TGTGCCAGCTGTCTCGGTAGGGGAACGCCCCAGCATTTT.

This clonotype was counted a single time. The rearrangement joins TRBV12-3 or TRBV12-4 to TRBJ1-3; D is ambiguous. CDR3 length: 15 residues. V shed 1 base and J shed 0 bases, with 7 bases lying between them. CDR3: CASSLDASSGNTIYF. CDR3 in DNA: TGTGCCAGCAGTTTAGACGCTAGCTCTGGAAACACCATATATTTT.

J is TRBJ2-6 and V is TRBV28; D may be TRBD2 (5 bases). Germline CDR1 and CDR2: MDHEN and SYDVKM. With 8 bases removed from V and 0 bases from J, the gap between germline ends came to 11 bases. The CDR3 extends over 15 amino acids. DNA for the CDR3: TGTGCCAGCGTGACCGGAGGCTCTGGGGCCAACGTCCTGACTTTC. Translating gives CASVTGGSGANVLTF.

V usage is TRBV20-1 and J usage is TRBJ2-7, with D tentatively TRBD2 (5 bases). The CDR3 runs 14 residues. Trimming removed 8 bases from V and 3 bases from J, with 20 bases in between. Germline CDR1 and CDR2: DFQATT and SNEGSKA (reference sequence). The CDR3 is CSSPVEEKGYEQYF. CDR3 coding DNA: TGCAGTTCCCCCGTGGAGGAAAAGGGCTACGAGCAGTACTTC.

J is TRBJ2-5 and V is TRBV4-1; D is unresolved. Trimming cost V 0 bases and J 2 bases, with 13 bases left between them. Looked up from germline, CDR1 is MGHRA and CDR2 is YSYEKL. This CDR3 has 16 residues. CDR3 loop: CASSQDGSSVQETQYF. CDR3 sequence (DNA): TGCGCCAGCAGCCAAGATGGGTCCAGTGTTCAAGAGACCCAGTACTTC.

This chain uses TRBV28 with TRBJ1-2; D possibly corresponds to TRBD1 (5 bases). The V end lost 2 bases, the J end lost 3 bases, and 10 bases lay between the germline ends. The CDR3 runs 14 residues. Germline V gene sequence: CDR1 MDHEN, CDR2 SYDVKM. CDR3 coding DNA: TGTGCCAGCAGTTTAATGGGGCGGGACTATGGCTACACCTTC. Its protein product is CASSLMGRDYGYTF.

The chain recombines TRBV5-1 with TRBJ1-5; 7 bases are shared with TRBD1. Germline-derived CDR1 and CDR2 are SGHRS and YFSETQ. Unmatched junction bases numbered 8, after V lost 3 bases and J lost 5 bases. The CDR3 spans 15 residues. The CDR3 loop is CASSSTGTEDQPQHF. DNA of the CDR3: TGCGCCAGCAGCTCAACCGGGACAGAAGATCAGCCCCAGCATTTT.

The V call is TRBV9, the J call TRBJ1-2; TRBD1 matches at 10 bases. The CDR3 runs to 18 residues. Trimming took 3 bases from V and 4 from J; bases not matched to a gene: 15. The germline V gene has CDR1 SGDLS and CDR2 YYNGEE. The CDR3 bases are TGTGCCAGCAGCGCCCCGCGGAGGACGACAGGGGGCCTCTATGGCTACACCTTC. Its translation is CASSAPRRTTGGLYGYTF.

The chain carries TRBV27 and TRBJ2-2, with D unclear. The CDR3 totals 13 residues. Trimming took off 3 bases at V and 6 bases at J, with 8 bases between the two ends. Germline V gene lookup returns CDR1 MNHEY and CDR2 SMNVEV (reference sequence). The CDR3 is CASSLVVPGELFF. CDR3 bases: TGTGCCAGCAGTTTGGTAGTCCCCGGGGAGCTGTTTTTT.

The rearrangement links TRBV9 to TRBJ2-3; the D gene is possibly TRBD1 (5 bases). V was pared by 3 bases and J by 4 bases, with 12 bases between. The CDR3 totals 14 residues. In germline, CDR1 is SGDLS, CDR2 YYNGEE. The CDR3 DNA is TGTGCCAGCAGCGAACAGGACCGCGCAGATACGCAGTATTTT. Amino acids: CASSEQDRADTQYF.

The J gene is TRBJ2-3, the V gene TRBV4-3; D is unclear. Trimming removed 0 bases from V and 0 bases from J, with 7 bases in between. The CDR3 extends over 15 amino acids. Germline V gene lookup returns CDR1 LGHNA and CDR2 YSLEER. This CDR3 reads CASSQDPRSTDTQYF. CDR3 nucleotide sequence: TGCGCCAGCAGCCAAGATCCTCGTAGCACAGATACGCAGTATTTT.

V is TRBV19 and J is TRBJ2-2; D may match TRBD1 or TRBD2 (5 bases each). Germline V gene data show CDR1 as LNHDA and CDR2 as SQIVND (reference sequence). The CDR3 is made up of 13 amino acids. V was shortened by 4 bases and J by 5 bases, with 8 bases between the two germline ends. The CDR3 DNA reads TGTGCCAGTAGTAGGGGGACGACCGGGGAGCTGTTTTTT. This sequence encodes CASSRGTTGELFF.

The rearrangement joins TRBV6-1 to TRBJ1-2; D is undetermined. The V gene's germline CDR1 is MNHNS and CDR2 SASEGT. The CDR3 sequence is 12 residues long. The V end was cut by 11 bases, the J end by 0 bases, with 10 bases between. The chain's CDR3 is CASMGANYGYTF. CDR3 in DNA: TGTGCCTCAATGGGAGCTAACTATGGCTACACCTTC.

The rearrangement uses TRBV19 and TRBJ2-2; the match to TRBD1 covers 9 bases. This CDR3 has 15 amino acids. The V gene end was trimmed by 6 bases and the J gene end by 5 bases; junction bases not matched to a gene: 7. Per the germline V gene, CDR1 is LNHDA and CDR2 is SQIVND (reference sequence). CDR3 nucleotide sequence: TGTGCCAGTAGAACAGGGGGCGCCAAAACCGGGGAGCTGTTTTTT. It codes for CASRTGGAKTGELFF.

The CDR3 loop is CASSPKGLTTDTQYF. The DNA for the CDR3 is TGTGCCAGCAGCCCCAAGGGTCTGACAACAGATACGCAGTATTTT. The J gene is TRBJ2-3, the V gene TRBV3-1, with D uncertain. This CDR3 has 15 residues. V was clipped by 4 bases and J by 3 bases, with 14 bases between them. Germline V CDR1 and CDR2: LGHDT, YNNKEL (reference sequence).

The V and J genes are TRBV6-2 or TRBV6-3 and TRBJ1-5; TRBD1 is a possible D gene (6 bases). CDR3 length: 14 amino acids. V lost 4 bases and J lost 3, with 10 bases in between. Germline V gene sequence: CDR1 MNHEY, CDR2 SVGEGT. As DNA, the CDR3 is TGTGCCAGCAGTTGGGGGGACAACAATCAGCCCCAGCATTTT. It encodes CASSWGDNNQPQHF.

This clonotype came up once. CDR3 residues: CASSGWENYGYTF. CDR3 sequence (DNA): TGTGCCAGCAGTGGGTGGGAAAACTATGGCTACACCTTC. The genes are TRBV6-1 and TRBJ1-2; no definite D call. The CDR3 is 13 amino acids. CDR1 and CDR2 from the germline V gene are MNHNS and SASEGT. Deletions cut 4 bases from V and 2 bases from J, with 8 bases between.

This chain connects TRBV4-1 to TRBJ1-2; 10 bases are shared with TRBD1. The CDR3 runs to 15 residues. Trimming took 3 bases from V and 2 from J; bases not matched to a gene: 3. The V gene's germline CDR1 is MGHRA and CDR2 YSYEKL. CDR3 region: CASSQRQGANYGYTF. CDR3 nucleotides: TGCGCCAGCAGCCAGAGACAGGGGGCAAACTATGGCTACACCTTC.

CDR3 region: CAWKSRQETQYF. CDR3 coding DNA: TGTGCCTGGAAAAGCCGGCAAGAGACCCAGTACTTC. The chain couples TRBV30 to TRBJ2-5; D is uncertain. Germline-derived CDR1 and CDR2 are GTSNPN and SVGIG (reference sequence). The CDR3 sequence is 12 residues long. Trimming shortened V by 4 bases and J by 2 bases, and 8 bases separated the two germline ends.

J is TRBJ2-2 and V is TRBV28; D unclear. The CDR3 has 15 amino acids. Trimming removed 4 bases at V and 1 base at J, with 10 bases between. The germline CDR1 and CDR2 sequences are MDHEN and SYDVKM. The CDR3 loop is CASSSPQGNTGELFF. In DNA form, the CDR3 reads TGTGCCAGCAGTTCCCCCCAAGGGAACACCGGGGAGCTGTTTTTT.